The clone carrying this TCR beta chain was picked up many times. What it binds is unknown. Constant-region reverse primers amplified full-length variable regions, followed by semi-nested Nested Universal Primer A PCR. TCRdb processed the 5' RACE reads anew with MiXCR; each CDR3 protein has one entry. The data show approximately 40,000 distinct CDR3 sequences, approximately 28% seen once. Study-wide results and limits: In terms of TCR gene usage, tumor memory CD4+ T cells clustered together with blood and lymph node memory CD4+ cells, as well as with lymph node naive CD4+ cells.

Sequencing input: tumor-infiltrating memory CD4+ T cells sorted from the breast tumor. Stated subset: memory CD4+ T cells, CD4+CD45RO+CD25-. The sequence derives from a female donor with breast cancer.

The CDR3 region is CASSLEAANTGELFF. The CDR3 nucleotides are TGCGCCAGCAGCTTGGAGGCGGCGAACACCGGGGAGCTGTTTTTT. The chain recombines TRBV5-1 with TRBJ2-2; D is uncertain. V gave up 0 bases and J gave up 0 bases, with 6 bases separating them. Germline CDR1 reads SGHRS; CDR2 reads YFSETQ. The CDR3 covers 15 residues.